This TCR beta chain was profiled in a study of T cells after yellow fever vaccination. TCRdb reprocessed the 5' RACE reads with MiXCR, giving one entry per CDR3 protein. The table lists some 390,000 distinct CDR3 sequences, around 6.4% of them singletons. Trimming removed 2 bases at V and 1 base at J, with 14 bases between. The CDR3 is made up of 16 amino acids. The germline V gene has CDR1 DFQATT and CDR2 SNEGSKA (reference sequence). This clonotype was seen only a few times. No antigen is known for it. Whole-study findings and limits: Abundant clonotypes (contaminants from the bulk population) could be present in FACS-sorted repertoires. By day 5 rather than day 15, the secondary response had peaked, though it was weaker.

The chain is built from TRBV20-1 and TRBJ2-2; D possibly corresponds to TRBD2 (6 bases). This clonotype originated in a man aged 25-40 years who received the YFV17D yellow fever vaccine. This specimen consisted of PBMCs, obtained 5 days after the yellow fever booster vaccination. Written as DNA, the CDR3 is TGCAGTGCTAGACCCGAGGGACTCTGGAACACCGGGGAGCTGTTTTTT. Its translation is CSARPEGLWNTGELFF.